This passage covers 23 T cell receptor beta chains from one sample sequenced in a study of molecular identifiers for immune sequencing clone quantification. TCRdb independently ran MiXCR on the PCR reads; one entry per CDR3 protein. The top ten hold around 0.91% of the sample, which has tens of thousands of distinct CDR3 sequences, roughly 19% seen once. The sequenced sample consisted of naive CD8+ T cells from blood, with Jurkat cell RNA spiked in. Subset indicated: FACS-sorted CD8+CD4-CCR7+CD45RA+ naive T cells. The origin of the receptors is a human donor in good health. Some libraries in this study had Jurkat cell RNA spiked in.

This chain links TRBV7-2 with TRBJ1-3; D remains unclear. This CDR3 comprises 17 residues. V lost 2 bases, J lost 0 bases, and 14 bases lay in between. Per germline, CDR1 SGHTA and CDR2 FQGNSA. CDR3 protein: CASSLTTLQFSGNTIYF. In nucleotides, the CDR3 is TGTGCCAGCAGCTTAACTACCCTACAGTTCTCTGGAAACACCATATATTTT.

There are many counts of this clonotype. The V gene is TRBV20-1, the J gene TRBJ2-7; D not certain. Trimming stripped 1 base from V and 4 bases from J, with 5 bases between. The CDR3 extends over 11 amino acids. Germline V lookup: CDR1 DFQATT, CDR2 SNEGSKA (reference sequence). This CDR3 reads CSARGGYEQYF. Here the CDR3 DNA reads TGCAGTGCTAGAGGAGGTTACGAGCAGTACTTC.

This clonotype has ten or more counts. V usage is TRBV27 and J usage is TRBJ2-3; the match to TRBD2 covers 9 bases. The CDR3 runs 17 residues. Germline lookup yields CDR1 MNHEY and CDR2 SMNVEV (reference sequence). The ends lost 5 bases at V and 1 base at J; junction bases unmatched: 10. CDR3 DNA: TGTGCCAGCAGTGCCGGGACTAGCCTTTACCGCACAGATACGCAGTATTTT. It encodes CASSAGTSLYRTDTQYF.

This clonotype showed up many times. This chain connects TRBV10-3 to TRBJ2-7, with a weak D call TRBD1 (5 bases). The CDR3 spans 11 residues. Trimming removed 4 bases at V and 6 bases at J, with 7 bases between. Germline loops: CDR1 ENHRY, CDR2 SYGVKD. CDR3 loop: CAISVRGEQYF. DNA for the CDR3: TGTGCCATCAGTGTAAGGGGCGAGCAGTACTTC.

This clonotype occurred many times. The V gene is TRBV6-5, the J gene TRBJ1-1; perhaps TRBD1 as D (6 bases). The V end lost 5 bases, the J end lost 10 bases, and 20 bases lay between the germline ends. The germline CDR1 and CDR2 sequences are MNHEY and SVGAGI. CDR3 size: 14 residues. The CDR3 coding sequence is TGTGCCAGCAGTACCCGGGACATCGAGCGGGGAGCTTTCTTT. Its translation is CASSTRDIERGAFF.

The rearrangement links TRBV5-1 to TRBJ1-5; 7 bases map to TRBD1. The CDR3 length is 15 residues. The germline V gene has CDR1 SGHRS and CDR2 YFSETQ. Trimming at V came to 4 bases and at J to 0 bases, leaving 4 bases not matched to a gene. CDR3 sequence: CASSLTGNSNQPQHF. In DNA form, the CDR3 reads TGCGCCAGCAGCCTGACAGGGAATAGCAATCAGCCCCAGCATTTT.

In its sample, this clonotype was seen many times. This chain connects TRBV9 to TRBJ2-2; D unclear. Looked up from germline, CDR1 is SGDLS and CDR2 is YYNGEE. The CDR3 is made up of 16 amino acids. V shed 3 bases and J shed 1 base, with 13 bases lying between them. The CDR3 region has the DNA TGTGCCAGCAGCGAACAGTTTGGGCGGAACACCGGGGAGCTGTTTTTT. This sequence encodes CASSEQFGRNTGELFF.

This clonotype was seen repeatedly, ten times or more. V is TRBV19 and J is TRBJ2-7; D might be TRBD1 or TRBD2, each matching 5 bases. CDR3 length: 15 amino acids. Germline V gives CDR1 LNHDA, CDR2 SQIVND (reference sequence). With 3 bases removed from V and 2 bases from J, the gap between germline ends came to 14 bases. The CDR3 is CASSIGTPPAYEQYF. In DNA, the CDR3 is TGTGCCAGTAGTATTGGGACCCCTCCGGCCTACGAGCAGTACTTC.

This clonotype was seen many times. The chain uses TRBV10-3 and TRBJ2-3; D remains ambiguous. The CDR3 runs to 14 residues. Germline-derived CDR1 and CDR2 are ENHRY and SYGVKD. Between the trimmed V and J ends, which lost 3 bases and 2 bases, there was a span of 9 bases. The CDR3 DNA is TGTGCCATCAGTGATCCCTATTACACAGATACGCAGTATTTT. The encoded protein is CAISDPYYTDTQYF.

As to this clonotype: This sequence may be a read error, since a much larger clone differs from it by one base. The J gene is TRBJ1-5, the V gene TRBV3-2; the D call TRBD1 from the table was never checked on the DNA. TRBV3-2 is deemed a pseudogene. The CDR3 consists of 16 residues. CDR3 in DNA: TGTGCCAGCGACGGAAAACGGGGCGGAGCCGATCAGCCCCAGCATTTT. This encodes CASDGKRGGADQPQHF.

V usage is TRBV6-5 and J usage is TRBJ2-7, with D perhaps TRBD1 or TRBD2 (5 bases each). V was shortened by 4 bases and J by 4 bases, with 11 bases between the two germline ends. The V gene's germline CDR1 is MNHEY and CDR2 SVGAGI. This CDR3 region has 13 residues. The CDR3 sequence: CASSSRGGYEQYF. The CDR3 DNA reads TGTGCCAGCAGTTCGAGGGGCGGGTACGAGCAGTACTTC.

In regard to this clonotype: No conserved phenylalanine or tryptophan is present at the end of the CDR3, so a read error is the likely explanation. The V gene is TRBV6-2 or TRBV6-3, the J gene TRBJ2-7, with a tentative D call TRBD1 (5 bases). The ends were cut back, 5 bases at V and 4 bases at J, with 15 bases in the middle. Germline V gives CDR1 MNHEY, CDR2 SVGEGT. The CDR3 length is 14 residues. The CDR3 loop is CASSQTVTPYEQYS. In DNA form, the CDR3 reads TGTGCCAGCAGTCAGACAGTTACCCCGTACGAGCAGTACTCC.

This clonotype showed up just a few times. V gene TRBV12-3 or TRBV12-4 combines with J gene TRBJ1-2; 7 bases map to TRBD1. The CDR3 has 16 residues. Losses at the gene ends were 5 bases for V and 0 bases for J; bases not matched to a gene: 9. CDR3: CASSPGTEESNYGYTF. For the CDR3, the DNA is TGTGCCAGCAGTCCCGGGACAGAAGAATCTAACTATGGCTACACCTTC.

This clonotype was counted only a few times. A much larger clone is a single base away; this may be a read error. V is TRBV7-2 and J is TRBJ2-5; maybe TRBD2 (6 bases). V gave up 1 base and J gave up 3 bases, with 18 bases separating them. Germline-derived CDR1 and CDR2 are SGHTA and FQGNSA. The CDR3 contains 17 residues. CDR3: CASSLEGSRGLEETQYF. In DNA form, the CDR3 reads TGTGCCAGCAGCTTAGAAGGAAGTCGGGGACTCGAAGAGACCCAGTACTTC.

This clonotype was seen repeatedly, ten times or more. This chain connects TRBV19 to TRBJ1-5, with 7 bases identical to TRBD1. CDR3 length: 15 residues. The germline gives CDR1 LNHDA, CDR2 SQIVND (reference sequence). The ends lost 4 bases at V and 4 bases at J; junction bases unmatched: 7. In DNA form, the CDR3 reads TGTGCCAGTAGTACAGGGACCAGGGGGAATCAGCCCCAGCATTTT. This translates into CASSTGTRGNQPQHF.

This clonotype was counted ten times or more. The chain combines TRBV7-6 with TRBJ2-2; D gene unclear. V was pared by 4 bases and J by 0 bases, with 9 bases between. Germline V lookup: CDR1 SGHVS, CDR2 FNYEAQ. This CDR3 contains 15 residues. The CDR3 coding sequence is TGTGCCAGCAGCTCTAAGGTAGCGAACACCGGGGAGCTGTTTTTT. Translated, it gives CASSSKVANTGELFF.

This clonotype was detected ten times or more. The rearrangement joins TRBV7-9 to TRBJ1-5; D gene unclear. Trimming cost V 6 bases and J 5 bases, with 8 bases left between them. Germline V CDR1 and CDR2: SEHNR, FQNEAQ (reference sequence). This CDR3 spans 12 amino acids. This chain's CDR3 is CASRFADQPQHF. The DNA of the CDR3 is TGTGCCAGCAGATTTGCCGATCAGCCCCAGCATTTT.

This clonotype was recorded many times. The chain has TRBV7-6 and TRBJ2-3; 7 nucleotides align to TRBD1. V lost 7 bases, J lost 5 bases, and 6 bases stayed unmatched. CDR1 is SGHVS and CDR2 is FNYEAQ in the germline V gene. The CDR3 is 13 residues long. The CDR3 reads CASTRGKKDTQYF. In DNA form, the CDR3 reads TGTGCCAGCACCAGGGGGAAGAAAGATACGCAGTATTTT.

This clonotype was found many times. This sequence joins TRBV12-3 or TRBV12-4 and TRBJ1-1, with D tentatively TRBD1 (5 bases). This CDR3 is 14 amino acids long. V lost 1 base and J 4 bases, leaving 10 bases between the germline ends. The CDR3 protein is CASSLGLGTTEAFF. CDR3 nucleotide sequence: TGTGCCAGCAGTTTAGGGTTGGGGACCACTGAAGCTTTCTTT.

This chain links TRBV24-1 with TRBJ2-1, with TRBD2 identical over 8 bases. The CDR3 has 15 residues. V dropped 9 bases and J dropped 0; count of bases not matched to a gene: 6. Germline loops: CDR1 KGHDR, CDR2 SFDVKD. CDR3 nucleotides: TGTGCCACCGACTTAGCGGGATCCTCCTACAATGAGCAGTTCTTC. It is translated as CATDLAGSSYNEQFF.

This clonotype has at least ten counts. V gene TRBV2 combines with J gene TRBJ2-2; D ambiguous. V was cut by 4 bases and J by 4 bases, with 16 bases left in between. The CDR3 has 16 amino acids. Germline-derived CDR1 and CDR2 are SNHLY and FYNNEI. The CDR3 DNA follows: TGTGCCAGCAGTGTGTCAGCATGGATAGCCACCGGGGAGCTGTTTTTT. Protein: CASSVSAWIATGELFF.

This clonotype occurred many times. This chain joins TRBV19 and TRBJ2-4; D is unresolved. The CDR3 runs to 13 residues. The germline V gene encodes CDR1 LNHDA and CDR2 SQIVND (reference sequence). Trimming shortened V by 0 bases and J by 3 bases, and 3 bases separated the two germline ends. Here the CDR3 reads CASSIDNKNIQYF. CDR3 nucleotide sequence: TGTGCCAGTAGTATAGACAACAAAAACATTCAGTACTTC. Looking up the rest from reference TRBV19 and TRBJ2-4 gives the full variable domain: DGGITQSPKYLFRKEGQNVTLSCEQNLNHDAMYWYRQDPGQGLRLIYYSQIVNDFQKGDIAEGYSVSREKKESFPLTVTSAQKNPTAFYLCASSIDNKNIQYFGAGTRLSVL.

In its sample, this clonotype was seen many times. The V and J genes are TRBV7-3 and TRBJ2-7, with 8 positions matching TRBD1. The trim removed 5 bases at V and 6 bases at J, leaving 12 bases unmatched. CDR1 SGHTA and CDR2 FQGTGA come from the germline V gene. This CDR3 spans 15 amino acids. The CDR3 here is CASSPTDRGMREQYF. CDR3 in DNA: TGTGCCAGCAGCCCCACCGACAGGGGAATGCGCGAGCAGTACTTC. The complete variable domain, with remaining parts taken from reference TRBV7-3 and TRBJ2-7, reads GAGVSQTPSNKVTEKGKYVELRCDPISGHTALYWYRQSLGQGPEFLIYFQGTGAADDSGLPNDRFFAVRPEGSVSTLKIQRTERGDSAVYLCASSPTDRGMREQYFGPGTRLTVT.